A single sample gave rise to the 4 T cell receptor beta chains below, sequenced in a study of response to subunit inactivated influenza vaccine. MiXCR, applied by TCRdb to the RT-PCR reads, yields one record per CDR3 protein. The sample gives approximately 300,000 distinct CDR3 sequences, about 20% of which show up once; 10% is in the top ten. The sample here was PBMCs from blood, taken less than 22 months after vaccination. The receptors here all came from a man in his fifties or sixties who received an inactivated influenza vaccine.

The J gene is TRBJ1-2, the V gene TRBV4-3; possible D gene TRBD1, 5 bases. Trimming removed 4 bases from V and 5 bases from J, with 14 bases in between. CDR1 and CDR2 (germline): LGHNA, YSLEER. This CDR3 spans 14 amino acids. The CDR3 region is CASSPGPENYGYTF. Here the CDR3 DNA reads TGCGCCAGCAGCCCGGGACCGGAAAATTATGGCTACACCTTC.

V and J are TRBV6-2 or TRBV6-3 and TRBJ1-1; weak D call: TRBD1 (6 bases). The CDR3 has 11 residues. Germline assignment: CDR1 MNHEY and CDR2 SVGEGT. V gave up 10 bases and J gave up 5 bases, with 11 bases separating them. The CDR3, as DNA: TGTGCCACACTCCAGGGGACTGAAGCTTTCTTT. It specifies CATLQGTEAFF.

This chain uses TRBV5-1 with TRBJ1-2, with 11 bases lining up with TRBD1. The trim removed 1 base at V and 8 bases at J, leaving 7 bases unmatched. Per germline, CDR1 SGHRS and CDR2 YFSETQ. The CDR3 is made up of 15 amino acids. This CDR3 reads CASSLIPGQGEGYTF. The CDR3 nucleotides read TGCGCCAGCAGCTTGATCCCGGGACAGGGGGAAGGCTACACCTTC.

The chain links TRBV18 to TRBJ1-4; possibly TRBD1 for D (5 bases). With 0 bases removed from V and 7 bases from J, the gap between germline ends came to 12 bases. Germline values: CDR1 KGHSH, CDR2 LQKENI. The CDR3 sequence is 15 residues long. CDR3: CASSPPSSRGEKLFF. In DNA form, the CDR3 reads TGTGCCAGCTCACCACCTTCGTCTAGGGGTGAAAAACTGTTTTTT. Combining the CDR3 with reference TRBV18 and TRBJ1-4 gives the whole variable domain NAGVMQNPRHLVRRRGQEARLRCSPMKGHSHVYWYRQLPEEGLKFMVYLQKENIIDESGMPKERFSAEFPKEGPSILRIQQVVRGDSAAYFCASSPPSSRGEKLFFGSGTQLSVL.